This T cell receptor (beta chain) was sequenced in a study of OX40 agonist ivuxolimab in advanced cancers. In regard to this clone: Its antigen is unknown.

This table comes from immunoSEQ multiplex PCR, and its TCRdb copy is limited to in-frame clones, with some not included. This repertoire shows 74,000 or so clones, around nine tenths found once; its top ten account for roughly 2%. Notes on the study in general: CD8+ T cells (on average) carried more expanded clones than CD4+ T cells.

This CDR3 is built from 15 residues. Germline-derived CDR1 and CDR2 are SGDLS and YYNGEE. Trimming removed 4 bases at V and 6 bases at J, with 16 bases between. This specimen was CD4+ or CD8+ T cells sorted from blood, taken in a trial of the OX40 agonist ivuxolimab. The sequence derives from an adult with an advanced solid tumor such as melanoma, head and neck, liver or kidney cancer. The V gene is TRBV9, the J gene TRBJ2-2; tentatively, D is TRBD2 (5 bases). The CDR3 coding sequence is TGTGCCAGCAGCTTAGGGCCATCCGGGGCCGGGGAGCTGTTTTTT. This sequence encodes CASSLGPSGAGELFF.